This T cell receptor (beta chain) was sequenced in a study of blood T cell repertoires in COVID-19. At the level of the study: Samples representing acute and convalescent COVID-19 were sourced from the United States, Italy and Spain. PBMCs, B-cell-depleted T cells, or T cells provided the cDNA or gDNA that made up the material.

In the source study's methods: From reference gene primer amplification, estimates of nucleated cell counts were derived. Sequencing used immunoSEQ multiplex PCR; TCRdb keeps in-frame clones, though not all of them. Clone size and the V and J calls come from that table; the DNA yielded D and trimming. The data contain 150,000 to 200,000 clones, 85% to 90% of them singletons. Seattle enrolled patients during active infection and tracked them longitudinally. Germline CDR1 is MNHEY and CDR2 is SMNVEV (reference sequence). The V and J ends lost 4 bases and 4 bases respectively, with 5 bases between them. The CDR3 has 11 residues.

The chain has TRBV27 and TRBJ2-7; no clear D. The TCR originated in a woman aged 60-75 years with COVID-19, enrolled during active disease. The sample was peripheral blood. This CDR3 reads CASSYGYEQYF. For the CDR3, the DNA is TGTGCCAGCAGTTACGGGTACGAGCAGTACTTC.